Given below is one TCR beta chain in context. Antigen: not known. It was with 60 Vbeta and 13 Jbeta primers that the PCR ran. The method was immunoSEQ multiplex PCR; TCRdb's version includes in-frame clones alone and lacks a portion of them. In the table there are 280,000 or so clones, about 90% of which are singletons. These data belong to a study of cytomegalovirus exposure and HLA in healthy donors. General study findings and limits: In a later analysis, HLA-associated beta chains showed higher expansion and lower generation probabilities than comparable chains. Within a later analysis, the majority of CMV-associated TCR beta chains appeared HLA-restricted. Researchers had no immune exposure information except CMV serostatus available.

This TCR derives from a woman between 18 and 30 years old in good health and CMV-seronegative. Sequencing used PBMCs.

CDR3 DNA: TGTGCCTGGAGTGTCAGGGGTAACAATGAGCAGTTCTTC. It is translated as CAWSVRGNNEQFF. This sequence joins TRBV30 and TRBJ2-1; the D gene is possibly TRBD1 (6 bases). Germline loops: CDR1 GTSNPN, CDR2 SVGIG (reference sequence). The V end was cut by 0 bases, the J end by 5 bases, with 8 bases between. The CDR3 covers 13 residues. Variable domain in full (rest from reference TRBV30 and TRBJ2-1): SQTIHQWPATLVQPVGSPLSLECTVEGTSNPNLYWYRQAAGRGLQLLFYSVGIGQISSEVPQNLSASRPQDRQFILSSKKLLLSDSGFYLCAWSVRGNNEQFFGPGTRLTVL.